These 19 T cell receptor beta chains originate from one sample sequenced in a study of blood T cells in healthy people across ages. PCR was performed a second time for about 7 to 12 cycles using a sample-barcoded 5' primer and a J-beta primer mix. TCRdb ran MiXCR on the 5' RACE reads and lists one entry per CDR3 protein. The table includes under 1,000,000 distinct CDR3 sequences, around half detected once. Material: blood. The receptor source for this set is a man of 80 years or more in good health.

This clonotype was counted many times. The chain recombines TRBV11-3 with TRBJ2-1; D perhaps matches TRBD1 (6 bases). CDR1 SGHNT and CDR2 YENEEA come from the germline V gene. V was cut by 3 bases and J by 0 bases, with 15 bases left in between. CDR3 length: 17 residues. The chain's CDR3 is CASSFRTRQASYNEQFF. In nucleotides, the CDR3 is TGTGCCAGCAGCTTTCGAACCAGACAGGCCTCCTACAATGAGCAGTTCTTC.

To note about this clonotype: Possible read error: a much larger clone is one base away. The genes are TRBV20-1 and TRBJ2-3; 9 positions agree with TRBD2. This CDR3 spans 16 amino acids. Germline CDR1 is DFQATT and CDR2 is SNEGSKA (reference sequence). In DNA form, the CDR3 reads TGCAGTGCTATTCCCCTTACCGGGACTAGCACAGATACGCAGTGTTTT. Translation: CSAIPLTGTSTDTQCF.

This clonotype was counted only a few times. The chain carries TRBV12-3 or TRBV12-4 and TRBJ2-7; 7 bases map to TRBD2. The CDR3 runs to 16 residues. Losses at the gene ends were 7 bases for V and 4 bases for J; bases not matched to a gene: 16. CDR3 DNA: TGTGCCAGCACAATATACATGGGGGGGAAGGGGTACGAGCAGTACTTC. Protein: CASTIYMGGKGYEQYF.

This chain links TRBV7-3 with TRBJ2-3, with 7 bases fitting TRBD2. V gave up 0 bases and J gave up 0 bases; unmatched junction bases: 6. Germline V gene sequence: CDR1 SGHTA, CDR2 FQGTGA. This CDR3 contains 17 residues. The CDR3 region is CASSLTPASGSTDTQYF. The CDR3 nucleotides are TGTGCCAGCAGCTTAACGCCGGCTAGCGGTAGCACAGATACGCAGTATTTT. Full variable domain (outside the CDR3, taken from reference TRBV7-3 and TRBJ2-3): GAGVSQTPSNKVTEKGKYVELRCDPISGHTALYWYRQSLGQGPEFLIYFQGTGAADDSGLPNDRFFAVRPEGSVSTLKIQRTERGDSAVYLCASSLTPASGSTDTQYFGPGTRLTVL.

Comments on this clonotype: A read error is possible here, since a much larger clone lies one base away. V gene TRBV15 combines with J gene TRBJ2-5; 11 bases map to TRBD2. V lost 3 bases, J lost 11 bases, and 14 bases stayed unmatched. This CDR3 contains 16 residues. CDR1 and CDR2 (germline): LNHNV, YYDKDF (reference sequence). This chain's CDR3 is CATSSRGTSGAYEQYF. The DNA for the CDR3 is TGTGCCACCAGCAGCCGTGGGACTAGCGGAGCTTATGAACAGTACTTC.

CDR3 DNA sequence: TGTGCCAGCAGCCCCTACCCGGGCACCACTGAAGCTTTCTTT. Its translation: CASSPYPGTTEAFF. The chain couples TRBV7-9 to TRBJ1-1; D not certain. Germline V gene sequence: CDR1 SEHNR, CDR2 FQNEAQ (reference sequence). V lost 5 bases and J lost 4, with 14 bases in between. The CDR3 covers 14 residues.

This clonotype was detected only once. The V and J genes are TRBV18 and TRBJ2-1, with D unresolved. This CDR3 is 15 amino acids long. Germline V gene data show CDR1 as KGHSH and CDR2 as LQKENI. V was clipped by 3 bases and J by 5 bases, with 14 bases between them. The CDR3 sequence is CASSPPIPTDNEQFF. Here the CDR3 DNA reads TGTGCCAGCTCACCCCCAATCCCCACGGACAATGAGCAGTTCTTC.

This clonotype was counted between two and nine times. The chain joins TRBV7-2 to TRBJ2-1; 10 bases align to TRBD2. Germline V gives CDR1 SGHTA, CDR2 FQGNSA. This CDR3 region has 16 residues. The ends lost 0 bases at V and 6 bases at J; junction bases unmatched: 5. CDR3 nucleotide sequence: TGTGCCAGCAGCTTAGCTAGCCTAGCGGGAGTCAATGAGCAGTTCTTC. This sequence encodes CASSLASLAGVNEQFF.

The rearrangement uses TRBV28 and TRBJ1-6, with 7 bases aligning to TRBD1. The CDR3 contains 16 residues. Trimming cost V 6 bases and J 1 base; bases outside gene matches: 6. Germline V CDR1 and CDR2: MDHEN, SYDVKM. The CDR3 protein is CASRGRGQSYNSPLHF. The DNA of the CDR3 is TGTGCCAGCAGGGGAAGGGGGCAATCCTATAATTCACCCCTCCACTTT.

The rearrangement links TRBV14 to TRBJ2-7; TRBD2 agrees at 8 bases. Germline lookup yields CDR1 SGHDN and CDR2 FVKESK. Unmatched junction bases numbered 7, after V lost 4 bases and J lost 5 bases. This CDR3 has 14 residues. This CDR3 reads CASSPLGGDHEQYF. In nucleotides, the CDR3 is TGTGCCAGCAGCCCACTCGGGGGGGATCACGAGCAGTACTTC.

Comments on this clonotype: A much more abundant neighbour one base away suggests this may be a read error. V and J are TRBV29-1 and TRBJ2-1; TRBD1 matches 7 bases. Germline loops: CDR1 SQVTM, CDR2 ANQGSEA. V dropped 8 bases and J dropped 10; count of bases not matched to a gene: 8. The CDR3 is 11 residues long. CDR3 amino acids: CSSRDSNEQFF. CDR3 in DNA: TGCAGCAGCCGGGACAGCAACGAGCAGTTCTTC.

The V gene is TRBV12-3 or TRBV12-4, the J gene TRBJ2-1, with no clear D. This CDR3 has 13 amino acids. V lost 10 bases, J lost 6 bases, and 16 bases lay in between. CDR3 sequence reads: CANARVLGNEQFF. The CDR3 coding sequence is TGTGCCAACGCCCGAGTGCTGGGCAATGAGCAGTTCTTC.

The V and J genes are TRBV7-2 and TRBJ1-4; 7 bases are shared with TRBD1. In germline, CDR1 is SGHTA, CDR2 FQGNSA. The CDR3 length is 14 residues. Unmatched junction bases numbered 8, after V lost 5 bases and J lost 8 bases. DNA of the CDR3: TGTGCCAGCAGCCCACAGGGGTCAGACGAAAAACTGTTTTTT. Its translation is CASSPQGSDEKLFF.

The chain recombines TRBV18 with TRBJ1-6, with D possibly TRBD1 on 6 matching bases. This CDR3 contains 14 residues. Trimming pared 3 bases from V and 8 bases from J, leaving 11 bases between. Germline CDR1 and CDR2: KGHSH and LQKENI. In nucleotides, the CDR3 is TGTGCCAGCTCACCGAGGGGACAAGATTCACCCCTCCACTTT. This translates into CASSPRGQDSPLHF.

This clonotype was picked up one time. CDR3 DNA: TGTGCCAGCAGCGTCCGGGACGTGCAAAGCAATGAGCAGTTCTTC. Translated: CASSVRDVQSNEQFF. J is TRBJ2-1 and V is TRBV9; D is possibly TRBD1 or TRBD2 (5 bases each). Germline V CDR1 and CDR2: SGDLS, YYNGEE. The CDR3 is 15 amino acids. V shed 2 bases and J shed 6 bases, with 15 bases lying between them.

With regard to this clonotype: A single base separates this from a much larger clone, so it may be a read error. The J gene is TRBJ2-1, the V gene TRBV5-1; 7 nucleotides align to TRBD2. The junction had 3 bases not matched to a gene; V was cut back by 1 base and J by 5 bases. Looked up from germline, CDR1 is SGHRS and CDR2 is YFSETQ. This CDR3 is built from 14 residues. The CDR3 loop is CASSLCGRNNEQFF. CDR3 bases: TGCGCCAGCAGCTTGTGCGGGAGAAACAATGAGCAGTTCTTC. Looking up the rest from reference TRBV5-1 and TRBJ2-1 gives the full variable domain: KAGVTQTPRYLIKTRGQQVTLSCSPISGHRSVSWYQQTPGQGLQFLFEYFSETQRNKGNFPGRFSGRQFSNSRSEMNVSTLELGDSALYLCASSLCGRNNEQFFGPGTRLTVL.

This chain uses TRBV28 with TRBJ1-5, with D tentatively TRBD1 (6 bases). The V gene's germline CDR1 is MDHEN and CDR2 SYDVKM. CDR3 length equals 15 residues. V gave up 3 bases and J gave up 2 bases, with 11 bases separating them. CDR3: CASSFLKGGNQPQHF. DNA of the CDR3: TGTGCCAGCAGTTTCCTAAAGGGGGGCAATCAGCCCCAGCATTTT. Combining the CDR3 with reference TRBV28 and TRBJ1-5 gives the whole variable domain DVKVTQSSRYLVKRTGEKVFLECVQDMDHENMFWYRQDPGLGLRLIYFSYDVKMKEKGDIPEGYSVSREKKERFSLILESASTNQTSMYLCASSFLKGGNQPQHFGDGTRLSIL.

This clonotype was counted a few times. V and J are TRBV5-1 and TRBJ2-7; 7 bases agree with TRBD2. The CDR3 is 14 amino acids. Germline V lookup: CDR1 SGHRS, CDR2 YFSETQ. V dropped 0 bases and J dropped 3; count of bases not matched to a gene: 3. In nucleotides, the CDR3 is TGCGCCAGCAGCTTGGTAGAGCGGGACTACGAGCAGTACTTC. This translates into CASSLVERDYEQYF.

The table lists this clonotype with a few counts. The chain employs TRBV20-1 and TRBJ2-7, with TRBD2 matching over 11 bases. The CDR3 covers 14 residues. Germline CDR1 DFQATT, CDR2 SNEGSKA (reference sequence). With 5 bases clipped from V and 3 bases from J, the junction kept 6 bases outside the gene matches. CDR3: CSAQRLAGNYEQYF. The CDR3 DNA sequence: TGCAGTGCTCAACGACTAGCGGGGAACTACGAGCAGTACTTC.